A selection of T cell receptor beta chains follows, all from one sample in a study of human T cells and chemical hapten exposure. TCRdb processed the RACE reads anew with MiXCR; each CDR3 protein has one entry. The profile shows 130,000 or so distinct CDR3 sequences, around 8.2% of them singletons. The sequencing input was whole blood. Receptor source: a male donor in good health. Some clones in this sample may be carry-over from other donors' samples. The CDR3 runs from the conserved cysteine through the conserved F or W. Fields, in order: V gene, CDR3 protein.

>TRBV5-4
CASSREETDYGYTF
>TRBV7-6
CASSLSVTDTQYF
>TRBV19
CASSPGQGAYEQYF
>TRBV7-2
CASSLMAIQGDEQYF
>TRBV4-2
CASSQDSPISGVSYEQYF
>TRBV6-5
CASSGTLSNQPQHF
>TRBV6-5
CASSYSGTGRSYEQYF
>TRBV2
CASSESYNEQFF
>TRBV29-1
CSVLGQAQETQYF
>TRBV7-2
CASSLVPSGGQGTQYF
>TRBV11-2
CASSLTLGQVNEQFF
>TRBV20-1
CSAREEGGFGETQYF
>TRBV20-1
CSARPPEGGRANGYTF
>TRBV2
CASSEDRNTEAFF